This passage covers 26 T cell receptor beta chains from one sample sequenced in a study of identifying expanded T cells in peripheral blood. The assay was immunoSEQ multiplex PCR, and TCRdb's table has in-frame clones only and misses some. Counted here are about 78,000 clones, around four fifths occurring once; the ten biggest clones make up approximately 20%. Sequencing was done on a sample of blood. The origin of the receptors is a person aged 18 to 69 in good health.

This chain links TRBV28 with TRBJ2-5; 11 bases are shared with TRBD2. This CDR3 region has 15 residues. V gave up 1 base and J gave up 4 bases; unmatched junction bases: 2. CDR1 and CDR2 from the germline V gene are MDHEN and SYDVKM. The CDR3 sequence is CASSLLAGGGETQYF. As DNA, the CDR3 is TGTGCCAGCAGTTTATTAGCGGGAGGGGGAGAGACCCAGTACTTC. Full variable domain (remainder filled in from reference TRBV28 and TRBJ2-5): DVKVTQSSRYLVKRTGEKVFLECVQDMDHENMFWYRQDPGLGLRLIYFSYDVKMKEKGDIPEGYSVSREKKERFSLILESASTNQTSMYLCASSLLAGGGETQYFGPGTRLLVL.

This clone was observed a few times. J is TRBJ1-2 and V is TRBV6-5, with TRBD1 matching 7 bases. Germline V gene data show CDR1 as MNHEY and CDR2 as SVGAGI. Germline trimming cut 2 bases from V and 2 bases from J; bases unmatched to any gene: 2. The CDR3 is 14 residues long. The CDR3 DNA follows: TGTGCCAGCAGTTACGGGACAGCAAACTATGGCTACACCTTC. The encoded protein is CASSYGTANYGYTF.

The chain couples TRBV9 to TRBJ1-1; D may be TRBD1 (6 bases). The CDR3 has 13 residues. Deletions cut 3 bases from V and 3 bases from J, with 9 bases between. Germline V gene data show CDR1 as SGDLS and CDR2 as YYNGEE. As DNA, the CDR3 is TGTGCCAGCAGCGAGGGGGGGTACACTGAAGCTTTCTTT. Translating it yields CASSEGGYTEAFF.

The V and J genes are TRBV7-3 and TRBJ1-1; D remains unclear. Trimming cost V 2 bases and J 4 bases, with 17 bases left between them. This CDR3 is built from 16 residues. Germline values: CDR1 SGHTA, CDR2 FQGTGA. The CDR3 DNA reads as TGTGCCAGCAGCTTAGAACTATCTTCAGCGGGCACTGAAGCTTTCTTT. It codes for CASSLELSSAGTEAFF.

The chain recombines TRBV5-1 with TRBJ2-5, with 8 bases matching TRBD1. This CDR3 region has 17 residues. V gave up 4 bases and J gave up 0 bases; unmatched junction bases: 11. Germline-derived CDR1 and CDR2 are SGHRS and YFSETQ. CDR3 bases: TGCGCCAGCAGCCCCGCTGGACAGGGTCTTTACCAAGAGACCCAGTACTTC. It is translated as CASSPAGQGLYQETQYF.

The rearrangement links TRBV7-9 to TRBJ1-4, with D maybe TRBD1 (5 bases). The CDR3 is made up of 15 amino acids. Trimming took off 6 bases at V and 4 bases at J, with 15 bases between the two ends. CDR1 SEHNR and CDR2 FQNEAQ come from the germline V gene (reference sequence). The CDR3 sequence is CASRSDSLGNEKLFF. The DNA of the CDR3 is TGTGCCAGCAGAAGTGACAGTCTGGGTAATGAAAAACTGTTTTTT.

This rearrangement joins TRBV5-1 to TRBJ2-7, with 8 bases identical to TRBD1. The CDR3 sequence is 14 residues long. J gave up 3 bases and V 3 bases, and 5 bases lay outside the gene matches. Germline V lookup: CDR1 SGHRS, CDR2 YFSETQ. The CDR3 is CASSSDRVNYEQYF. The DNA for the CDR3 is TGCGCCAGCAGCTCGGACAGGGTAAACTACGAGCAGTACTTC.

This clone was picked up one time. The V call is TRBV27, the J call TRBJ1-1; 7 nucleotides match TRBD1. The CDR3 spans 14 residues. The germline V gene encodes CDR1 MNHEY and CDR2 SMNVEV (reference sequence). V was clipped by 7 bases and J by 3 bases; unmatched bases: 8. This chain's CDR3 is CASKQGQVHTEAFF. DNA for the CDR3: TGTGCCAGCAAACAGGGGCAGGTGCACACTGAAGCTTTCTTT.

The chain uses TRBV6-6 and TRBJ1-2, with no clear D. The V end was cut by 0 bases, the J end by 3 bases, with 8 bases between. Germline values: CDR1 MNHNY, CDR2 SVGAGI (reference sequence). This CDR3 comprises 14 residues. The CDR3 reads CASSYSGRYYGYTF. As DNA, the CDR3 is TGTGCCAGCAGTTACTCGGGCAGGTACTATGGCTACACCTTC.

This sequence joins TRBV7-9 and TRBJ2-2; 11 positions match TRBD2. This CDR3 is built from 15 residues. Germline V lookup: CDR1 SEHNR, CDR2 FQNEAQ (reference sequence). V gave up 5 bases and J gave up 7 bases; unmatched junction bases: 6. The CDR3 region is CASSQTSGTDGELFF. In nucleotides, the CDR3 is TGTGCCAGCAGCCAGACTAGCGGGACTGACGGGGAGCTGTTTTTT. The full variable domain, its missing parts supplied by reference TRBV7-9 and TRBJ2-2, is DTGVSQNPRHKITKRGQNVTFRCDPISEHNRLYWYRQTLGQGPEFLTYFQNEAQLEKSRLLSDRFSAERPKGSFSTLEIQRTEQGDSAMYLCASSQTSGTDGELFFGEGSRLTVL.

This rearrangement joins TRBV5-1 to TRBJ1-3; 7 bases align to TRBD1. Germline trimming cut 1 base from V and 0 bases from J; bases unmatched to any gene: 7. This CDR3 spans 17 amino acids. The germline V gene encodes CDR1 SGHRS and CDR2 YFSETQ. The chain's CDR3 is CASSLFGQDVSGNTIYF. DNA for the CDR3: TGCGCCAGCAGCTTGTTTGGACAGGACGTCTCTGGAAACACCATATATTTT.

The chain recombines TRBV14 with TRBJ2-3; D ambiguous. V lost 0 bases and J 1 base, leaving 20 bases between the germline ends. The length of the CDR3 is 19 residues. The germline CDR1 and CDR2 sequences are SGHDN and FVKESK. CDR3 coding DNA: TGTGCCAGCAGCCAAGATCCCCCGTTCAGAAGATATGGCACAGATACGCAGTATTTT. Residues: CASSQDPPFRRYGTDTQYF.

The rearrangement uses TRBV6-5 and TRBJ2-5, with D possibly being TRBD1 (6 bases). V gave up 0 bases and J gave up 4 bases, with 9 bases separating them. The CDR3 covers 14 residues. Germline CDR1 reads MNHEY; CDR2 reads SVGAGI. The chain's CDR3 is CASSYSGRGETQYF. CDR3 DNA sequence: TGTGCCAGCAGTTACTCGGGCAGGGGAGAGACCCAGTACTTC.

The CDR3 nucleotides are TGTGCCAGCAGTGTTCAATACGAGCAGTACTTC. This encodes CASSVQYEQYF. The V gene is TRBV2, the J gene TRBJ2-7; no firm D call. Germline CDR1 SNHLY, CDR2 FYNNEI. This CDR3 is built from 11 residues. Trimming stripped 4 bases from V and 4 bases from J, with 5 bases between. Together with reference TRBV2 and TRBJ2-7, the CDR3 gives the full variable domain: EPEVTQTPSHQVTQMGQEVILRCVPISNHLYFYWYRQILGQKVEFLVSFYNNEISEKSEIFDDQFSVERPDGSNFTLKIRSTKLEDSAMYFCASSVQYEQYFGPGTRLTVT.

In DNA form, the CDR3 reads TGTGCCATCACCGCCAGGGAGAACTACGAGCAGTACTTC. Translating gives CAITARENYEQYF. The V and J genes are TRBV10-3 and TRBJ2-7, with D perhaps TRBD1 or TRBD2 (5 bases each). Germline V gives CDR1 ENHRY, CDR2 SYGVKD. The germline V and J ends were trimmed by 7 bases and 3 bases, with 13 bases remaining between them. The CDR3 length is 13 residues.

This chain connects TRBV6-6 to TRBJ1-5; TRBD1 matches 8 bases. V shed 6 bases, J shed 5 bases, and the junction held 3 bases outside the gene matches. The CDR3 spans 13 residues. Germline V lookup: CDR1 MNHNY, CDR2 SVGAGI (reference sequence). CDR3 region: CASRSGGDQPQHF. The CDR3 DNA is TGTGCCAGCAGGTCAGGGGGCGATCAGCCCCAGCATTTT.

The chain links TRBV6-5 to TRBJ2-7; D is ambiguous. The CDR3 is 11 amino acids. V gave up 5 bases and J gave up 6 bases, with 8 bases separating them. Germline V CDR1 and CDR2: MNHEY, SVGAGI. CDR3 residues: CASSNGGEQYF. The CDR3, as DNA: TGTGCCAGCAGTAACGGTGGCGAGCAGTACTTC.

The rearrangement uses TRBV7-9 and TRBJ1-4; the D gene is possibly TRBD1 (5 bases). The germline gives CDR1 SEHNR, CDR2 FQNEAQ (reference sequence). V was cut by 1 base and J by 1 base, with 7 bases left in between. The CDR3 consists of 15 residues. The CDR3 DNA follows: TGTGCCAGCAGCTTAGATGGGGGAACTAATGAAAAACTGTTTTTT. It specifies CASSLDGGTNEKLFF.

The V and J genes are TRBV2 and TRBJ2-5, with D perhaps matching TRBD1 (5 bases). This CDR3 region has 13 residues. V lost 6 bases and J lost 0, with 8 bases in between. Looked up from germline, CDR1 is SNHLY and CDR2 is FYNNEI. The CDR3 protein is CASSSGYQETQYF. In nucleotides, the CDR3 is TGTGCCAGCAGCTCAGGGTACCAAGAGACCCAGTACTTC.

The chain recombines TRBV6-4 with TRBJ1-2; 7 nucleotides match TRBD1. Trimming removed 0 bases from V and 6 bases from J; junction bases left unmatched: 1. Germline V lookup: CDR1 MRHNA, CDR2 SNTAGT. CDR3 length: 13 residues. This CDR3 is CASSDSGGDGYTF. The DNA for the CDR3 is TGTGCCAGCAGTGACTCAGGGGGCGATGGCTACACCTTC.

The chain recombines TRBV7-8 with TRBJ2-2; TRBD1 matches at 8 bases. V gave up 3 bases and J gave up 5 bases; unmatched junction bases: 5. The CDR3 is 15 residues long. CDR1 and CDR2 from the germline V gene are SGHVS and FQNEAQ. CDR3 bases: TGTGCCAGCAGCTTCCAGACAGGGGAGACCGGGGAGCTGTTTTTT. It translates to CASSFQTGETGELFF.

The J gene is TRBJ2-7, the V gene TRBV6-6, with D unresolved. Germline values: CDR1 MNHNY, CDR2 SVGAGI (reference sequence). V was trimmed by 5 bases and J by 2 bases, leaving 13 bases between them. CDR3 length equals 14 residues. The CDR3 region has the DNA TGTGCCAGCAGTCTGTCGGACGGAACCTACGAGCAGTACTTC. Amino acids: CASSLSDGTYEQYF.

This chain links TRBV19 with TRBJ1-1; D call uncertain. Germline V lookup: CDR1 LNHDA, CDR2 SQIVND (reference sequence). V was shortened by 3 bases and J by 1 base, with 15 bases between the two germline ends. There are 16 residues in the CDR3. The CDR3 loop reads CASSIEGTNTNTEAFF. The CDR3 DNA is TGTGCCAGTAGTATCGAAGGAACGAACACGAACACTGAAGCTTTCTTT.

CDR3 nucleotides: TGTGCCAGCACCCCACAGGGGGCAGGGTTTCAGTACTTC. It yields the protein CASTPQGAGFQYF. The rearrangement links TRBV7-2 to TRBJ2-4; 9 nucleotides align to TRBD1. CDR3 length: 13 amino acids. V lost 7 bases to trimming and J lost 11 bases; unmatched junction nucleotides: 9. The V gene's germline CDR1 is SGHTA and CDR2 FQGNSA.

CDR3 nucleotides: TGTGCCAGCAGCTTGGGACAGTTCTCCTCTGGAAACACCATATATTTT. Protein sequence: CASSLGQFSSGNTIYF. The chain combines TRBV5-8 with TRBJ1-3; D may be TRBD1 (5 bases). The V gene lost 0 bases and the J gene lost 0 bases, with 10 bases spanning the gap. The length of the CDR3 is 16 residues. The germline V gene has CDR1 SGHTS and CDR2 YDEGEE.

The CDR3 coding sequence is TGTGCCAGCAGTGAAGTTGGTACAGTTCCTGAAGCTTTCTTT. Encoded protein: CASSEVGTVPEAFF. This chain uses TRBV2 with TRBJ1-1; no firm D call. The CDR3 sequence is 14 residues long. Germline V lookup: CDR1 SNHLY, CDR2 FYNNEI. Trimming shortened V by 1 base and J by 6 bases, and 12 bases separated the two germline ends.